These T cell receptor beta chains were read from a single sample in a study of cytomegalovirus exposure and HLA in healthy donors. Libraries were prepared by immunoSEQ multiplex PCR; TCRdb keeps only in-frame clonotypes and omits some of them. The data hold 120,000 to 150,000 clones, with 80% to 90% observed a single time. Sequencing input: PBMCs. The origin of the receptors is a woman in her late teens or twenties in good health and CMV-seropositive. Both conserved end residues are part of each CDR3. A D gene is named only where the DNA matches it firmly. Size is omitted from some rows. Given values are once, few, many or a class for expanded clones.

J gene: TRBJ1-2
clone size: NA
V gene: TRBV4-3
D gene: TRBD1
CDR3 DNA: TGCGCCAGCAGCCCGCCCGGGACAGGGGATGGCTACACCTTC
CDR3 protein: CASSPPGTGDGYTF

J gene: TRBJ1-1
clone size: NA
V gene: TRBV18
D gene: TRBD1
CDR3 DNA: TGTGCCAGCTCACCATCAACAGGGGGCTACGCTGAAGCTTTCTTT
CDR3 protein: CASSPSTGGYAEAFF

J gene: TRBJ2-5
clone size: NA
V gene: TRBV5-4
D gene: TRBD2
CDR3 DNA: TGTGCCAGCAGCTTGGCAGGGGCGGGGGGGAAAGAGACCCAGTACTTC
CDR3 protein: CASSLAGAGGKETQYF

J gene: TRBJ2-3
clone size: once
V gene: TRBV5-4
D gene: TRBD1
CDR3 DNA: TGTGCCAGCAGCCCGGGACAGAAAGATACGCAGTATTTT
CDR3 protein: CASSPGQKDTQYF

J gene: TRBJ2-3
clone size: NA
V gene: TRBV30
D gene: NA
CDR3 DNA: TGTGCCTGGAGTGTAGGGCAGGAGGCGCAGTATTTT
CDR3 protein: CAWSVGQEAQYF

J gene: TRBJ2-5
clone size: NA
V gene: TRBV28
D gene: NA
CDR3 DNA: TGTGCCAGCAGCACTAGTTGGGAGACCCAGTACTTC
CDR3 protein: CASSTSWETQYF

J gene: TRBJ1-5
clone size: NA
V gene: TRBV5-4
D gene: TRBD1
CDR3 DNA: TGTGCCAGCAGCTTGGGAACAGGGGAGGCTCAGCCCCAGCATTTT
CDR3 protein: CASSLGTGEAQPQHF

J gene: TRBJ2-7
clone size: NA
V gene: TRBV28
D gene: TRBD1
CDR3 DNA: TGTGCCAGCAGTCTGAGGGGACAGGGGGCAGGGGAGCAGTACTTC
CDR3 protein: CASSLRGQGAGEQYF

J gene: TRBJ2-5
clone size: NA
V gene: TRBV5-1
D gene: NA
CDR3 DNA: TGCGCCAGCAGTTTTACCAGGGAACCCCAAGAGACCCAGTACTTC
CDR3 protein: CASSFTREPQETQYF

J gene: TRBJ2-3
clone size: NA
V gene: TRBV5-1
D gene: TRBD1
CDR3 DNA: TGCGCCAGCAGCATCGCAGGGGGCGGATCAGATACGCAGTATTTT
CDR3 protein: CASSIAGGGSDTQYF

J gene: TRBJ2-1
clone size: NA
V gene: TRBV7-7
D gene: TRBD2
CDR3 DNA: TGTGCTAGCAGCTCGGGACTAGCGGGGCACAATGAGCAGTTCTTC
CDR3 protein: CASSSGLAGHNEQFF